Below, one T cell receptor (beta chain) is given with its context. The record originates from a study of blood T cell repertoires in COVID-19. Across the whole study: Samples representing acute and convalescent COVID-19 were sourced from the United States, Italy and Spain. The cDNA or gDNA used as material had been derived from T cells, B-cell-depleted T cells, or PBMCs.

The CDR3 length is 15 residues. Trimming stripped 6 bases from V and 1 base from J, with 16 bases between. CDR1 and CDR2 from the germline V gene are SGHRS and YFSETQ. Original handling: Using reference gene primer amplification, nucleated cell counts were estimated. Repertoires were generated with immunoSEQ multiplex PCR, while TCRdb's copy carries only in-frame clones and drops some. Clone size and the V and J calls come from that table; the DNA yielded D and trimming. The profile shows 150,000 or so clones, over 75% of them singletons. The chain recombines TRBV5-1 with TRBJ1-1; D not resolved. The receptor was derived from a man in his 60s with active or convalescent COVID-19. Specimen: peripheral blood. The CDR3 sequence: CASTPSPGGNTEAFF. CDR3 coding DNA: TGCGCCAGCACCCCTTCGCCAGGAGGGAACACTGAAGCTTTCTTT.